This T cell receptor (beta chain) comes out of a study of blood T cell repertoires in COVID-19. Germline CDR1 is SGHRS and CDR2 is YFSETQ. The CDR3 consists of 16 residues. V was trimmed by 1 base and J by 3 bases, leaving 15 bases between them. Those enrolled in Seattle joined during active infection and were followed longitudinally afterward. Data came from immunoSEQ multiplex PCR; TCRdb stores just in-frame clones and leaves some out. The table has around 220,000 clones, roughly nine tenths seen once. The chain uses TRBV5-1 and TRBJ2-3; D remains unclear. Sequencing input: peripheral blood. The clonotype comes from a woman aged 45-60 years with COVID-19, enrolled during active disease. CDR3 in DNA: TGCGCCAGCAGCTTGCAACCCTCCTCAGGTACAGATACGCAGTATTTT. It codes for CASSLQPSSGTDTQYF.